Following are 8 T cell receptor beta chains from one sample sequenced in a study of blood T cell repertoires in COVID-19. Profiled with immunoSEQ multiplex PCR; TCRdb holds only in-frame clones, not every one. This table has about 190,000 clones, 80% to 90% appearing once. The specimen sequenced was peripheral blood. The receptors were sampled from a woman in her 70s with COVID-19, enrolled during active disease.

The gene calls are TRBV7-3 and TRBJ2-1; TRBD1 might be the D (5 bases). Deletions cut 3 bases from V and 3 bases from J, with 12 bases between. Germline V gives CDR1 SGHTA, CDR2 FQGTGA. The CDR3 runs 15 residues. This CDR3 is CASSFHAGRYNEQFF. The CDR3 region has the DNA TGTGCCAGCAGCTTTCATGCAGGGCGCTACAATGAGCAGTTCTTC.

This clone was found once. The chain carries TRBV5-6 and TRBJ2-3; 11 nucleotides line up with TRBD1. The germline gives CDR1 SGHDT, CDR2 YYEEEE. The CDR3 extends over 16 amino acids. Trimming cost V 4 bases and J 0 bases; bases outside gene matches: 4. CDR3 nucleotides: TGTGCCAGCAGCGTGGACAGGGGGCTGAGCACAGATACGCAGTATTTT. This encodes CASSVDRGLSTDTQYF.

The chain recombines TRBV2 with TRBJ2-7; D not resolved. The germline V gene has CDR1 SNHLY and CDR2 FYNNEI. V lost 2 bases to trimming and J lost 11 bases, with 13 bases between them. The CDR3 has 12 residues. CDR3 sequence reads: CASSEMGRPKYF. The CDR3 DNA follows: TGTGCCAGCAGTGAAATGGGCAGGCCTAAGTACTTC.

The chain combines TRBV11-1 with TRBJ1-2, with D possibly TRBD1 on 5 matching bases. V dropped 5 bases and J dropped 7 bases, with 14 bases sitting between them. The CDR3 totals 13 residues. Germline lookup yields CDR1 SGHAT and CDR2 FQDESV (reference sequence). CDR3 in amino acids: CASSTLGGGGYTF. CDR3 DNA sequence: TGTGCCAGCAGCACCCTCGGCGGGGGTGGCTACACCTTC.

The chain joins TRBV5-1 to TRBJ1-6; D is possibly TRBD1 (5 bases). The length of the CDR3 is 15 residues. The V and J ends lost 0 bases and 9 bases respectively, with 13 bases between them. Germline CDR1 and CDR2: SGHRS and YFSETQ. CDR3 nucleotides: TGCGCCAGCAGCTTGGTGACGGGGGAACCTTCACCCCTCCACTTT. Amino acids: CASSLVTGEPSPLHF.

J is TRBJ2-3 and V is TRBV13; D may be TRBD1 (6 bases). Between the trimmed V and J ends, which lost 4 bases and 7 bases, there was a span of 12 bases. The CDR3 consists of 13 residues. The germline V gene encodes CDR1 PRHDT and CDR2 FYEKMQ (reference sequence). The CDR3 nucleotides are TGTGCCAGCAGCTCCAAACAGGGTAATACGCAGTATTTT. It codes for CASSSKQGNTQYF.

The CDR3 loop is CASSLLGANEKLFF. CDR3 bases: TGTGCCAGCAGTTTATTAGGGGCTAATGAAAAACTGTTTTTT. The gene calls are TRBV27 and TRBJ1-4, with a weak D call TRBD1 (5 bases). Between the trimmed V and J ends, which lost 1 base and 3 bases, there was a span of 6 bases. CDR3 size: 14 residues. Germline V gene lookup returns CDR1 MNHEY and CDR2 SMNVEV (reference sequence).

The V and J genes are TRBV7-9 and TRBJ1-6; D is ambiguous. The CDR3 totals 14 residues. From germline, CDR1 is SEHNR and CDR2 FQNEAQ (reference sequence). V lost 2 bases, J lost 7 bases, and 9 bases lay in between. CDR3 sequence: CASSLSLVNSPLHF. CDR3 DNA sequence: TGTGCCAGCAGCTTATCCCTAGTCAATTCACCCCTCCACTTT.